The 9 T cell receptor beta chains below come from one sample, sequenced in a study of T cells in Graves' hyperthyroidism and ophthalmopathy. RNA transcripts gave rise to amplified TCR beta CDR3 regions. The TCR CDR3 first-round RT-PCR relied on the HTBI primer set. A single record per CDR3 protein comes from TCRdb applying MiXCR to the multiplex PCR reads. The profile covers roughly 510,000 distinct CDR3 sequences, with around 20% appearing a single time and about 30% taken by the ten largest. Sequenced: blood. These receptors all stem from a man younger than 35 with Graves' hyperthyroidism.

This clonotype appeared many times. The rearrangement joins TRBV20-1 to TRBJ1-2, with TRBD1 matching 10 bases. The CDR3 loop spans 13 amino acids. Germline loops: CDR1 DFQATT, CDR2 SNEGSKA (reference sequence). V lost 6 bases to trimming and J lost 4 bases; unmatched junction nucleotides: 5. CDR3 region: CSAADRGFYGYTF. As DNA, the CDR3 is TGCAGTGCCGCGGACAGGGGGTTCTATGGCTACACCTTC.

The V and J genes are TRBV7-3 and TRBJ2-2; 13 bases are a match to TRBD2. J lost 8 bases, V lost 4 bases, and 16 bases had no gene match. The CDR3 is 19 amino acids. Germline V lookup: CDR1 SGHTA, CDR2 FQGTGA. The CDR3 loop is CASSSTNTPGLAGKGELFF. The CDR3, as DNA: TGTGCCAGCAGCTCAACCAACACGCCGGGACTAGCGGGAAAAGGGGAGCTGTTTTTT.

V and J are TRBV14 and TRBJ1-3; no clear D. V lost 3 bases and J lost 0, with 18 bases in between. The germline gives CDR1 SGHDN, CDR2 FVKESK. The CDR3 covers 18 residues. In nucleotides, the CDR3 is TGTGCCAGCAGCCAGCTTAAGTTAGGAGTTTTCTCTGGAAACACCATATATTTT. Encoded protein: CASSQLKLGVFSGNTIYF.

A note on this clonotype: A much larger clone differs from this one at a single base, so this may be a read error. This chain connects TRBV27 to TRBJ2-5; 8 nucleotides agree with TRBD1. The germline CDR1 and CDR2 sequences are MNHEY and SMNVEV (reference sequence). The CDR3 loop spans 13 amino acids. Trimming removed 4 bases from V and 5 bases from J; junction bases left unmatched: 3. The CDR3 spells CASSWTGWETQYF. The CDR3 DNA reads as TGTGCCAGCAGTTGGACAGGGTGGGAGACCCAGTACTTC.

This clonotype has a handful of counts. The rearrangement joins TRBV6-2 or TRBV6-3 to TRBJ2-7; D is undetermined. Germline loops: CDR1 MNHEY, CDR2 SVGEGT. V was clipped by 6 bases and J by 4 bases, with 10 bases between them. This CDR3 has 12 amino acids. CDR3 DNA: TGTGCCAGCAGAGAAAGGGTTTACGAGCAGTACTTC. This gives the protein CASRERVYEQYF.

The chain links TRBV10-3 to TRBJ2-2, with 8 bases lining up with TRBD2. J was trimmed by 0 bases and V by 10 bases; bases with no gene match: 7. This CDR3 spans 15 amino acids. Germline-derived CDR1 and CDR2 are ENHRY and SYGVKD. CDR3 in DNA: TGTGCCACCCGGCGGGGGGAATCGAACACCGGGGAGCTGTTTTTT. Translation gives CATRRGESNTGELFF.

This clonotype was counted at least ten times. The chain uses TRBV6-5 and TRBJ1-2; TRBD1 aligns across 9 bases. V shed 7 bases and J 5 bases; nucleotides not matched to a gene: 8. Germline CDR1 is MNHEY and CDR2 is SVGAGI. CDR3 length equals 14 residues. The CDR3 coding sequence is TGTGCCAGCAATCCCGGGACAGGGTCATATGGCTACACCTTC. It specifies CASNPGTGSYGYTF.

V and J are TRBV6-2 or TRBV6-3 and TRBJ2-2, with TRBD2 matching 8 bases. Germline lookup yields CDR1 MNHEY and CDR2 SVGEGT. The J segment lost 4 bases and the V segment lost 6 bases, leaving 7 bases of the junction unmatched. There are 15 residues in the CDR3. The CDR3 bases are TGTGCCAGCAGAGTACTAGCGGACACCACCGGGGAGCTGTTTTTT. Amino acid sequence: CASRVLADTTGELFF.

This clonotype was seen ten or more times. The chain is built from TRBV15 and TRBJ2-7, with D perhaps matching TRBD1 (7 bases). The CDR3 is made up of 15 amino acids. The V end lost 1 base, the J end lost 7 bases, and 17 bases lay between the germline ends. Germline V gives CDR1 LNHNV, CDR2 YYDKDF (reference sequence). CDR3 bases: TGTGCCACCAGCAGAGGAGGGACTGCCAGGGGGGAGCAGTACTTC. Its protein is CATSRGGTARGEQYF.